These 8 T cell receptor beta chains originate from one sample sequenced in a study of T cell responses to AZD1222 COVID-19 vaccine. The method was immunoSEQ multiplex PCR; TCRdb's version includes in-frame clones alone and lacks a portion of them. The repertoire has about 99,000 clones, approximately 91% of them found once; the top ten carry about 8.1%. The material sequenced was peripheral blood, taken 28 days after the second AZD1222 dose. These receptors all come from an adult who received the AZD1222 COVID-19 vaccine.

The rearrangement uses TRBV29-1 and TRBJ1-4, with a possible D match to TRBD1 (6 bases). The CDR3 sequence is 12 residues long. Per the germline V gene, CDR1 is SQVTM and CDR2 is ANQGSEA. Trimming shortened V by 7 bases and J by 7 bases, and 13 bases separated the two germline ends. The CDR3: CSGGGLGEKLFF. CDR3 DNA: TGCAGCGGCGGGGGGCTGGGTGAAAAACTGTTTTTT. Full variable domain (remainder filled in from reference TRBV29-1 and TRBJ1-4): SAVISQKPSRDICQRGTSLTIQCQVDSQVTMMFWYRQQPGQSLTLIATANQGSEATYESGFVIDKFPISRPNLTFSTLTVSNMSPEDSSIYLCSGGGLGEKLFFGSGTQLSVL.

V is TRBV28 and J is TRBJ2-1; D is ambiguous. Germline V lookup: CDR1 MDHEN, CDR2 SYDVKM. The CDR3 runs to 13 residues. V gave up 5 bases and J gave up 6 bases, with 11 bases separating them. DNA for the CDR3: TGTGCCAGCAGTGATAACTGGAGCAATGAGCAGTTCTTC. It specifies CASSDNWSNEQFF.

The chain joins TRBV21-1 to TRBJ1-6. TRBV21-1 is marked as a pseudogene. CDR3 size: 16 residues. The CDR3 DNA follows: TGTGCCAGCAGCTATCTCCGGGCCACCTATAATTCACCCCTCCACTTT. Protein product: CASSYLRATYNSPLHF.

The chain recombines TRBV24-1 with TRBJ1-5; D might be TRBD1 (6 bases). The V end was cut by 7 bases, the J end by 4 bases, with 10 bases between. CDR1 is KGHDR, CDR2 SFDVKD, per germline. The CDR3 totals 13 residues. For the CDR3, the DNA is TGTGCCACCAGGGGGGCCTCTAATCAGCCCCAGCATTTT. Translated, it gives CATRGASNQPQHF.

This sequence joins TRBV5-1 and TRBJ2-5; 10 nucleotides agree with TRBD2. The V gene end was trimmed by 3 bases and the J gene end by 7 bases; junction bases not matched to a gene: 6. The CDR3 is 14 residues long. Germline CDR1 and CDR2: SGHRS and YFSETQ. CDR3 protein: CASSSGTSDGTQYF. In nucleotides, the CDR3 is TGCGCCAGCAGCTCCGGGACTAGCGACGGGACCCAGTACTTC.

The chain couples TRBV3-1 (or the pseudogene TRBV3-2) to TRBJ1-6, with TRBD1 matching 10 bases. Germline V gives CDR1 LGHDT, CDR2 YNNKEL (reference sequence). This CDR3 spans 15 amino acids. Unmatched junction bases numbered 10, after V lost 4 bases and J lost 13 bases. The CDR3 sequence: CASSRRDRGAGPLHF. CDR3 DNA sequence: TGTGCCAGCAGCCGCCGGGACAGGGGAGCGGGTCCCCTCCACTTT.

This chain joins TRBV2 and TRBJ2-7; the D gene is possibly TRBD1 (6 bases). Germline V gene sequence: CDR1 SNHLY, CDR2 FYNNEI. CDR3 length: 15 residues. V lost 6 bases and J 1 base, leaving 16 bases between the germline ends. CDR3 sequence: CASRQGPALSYEQYF. The DNA for the CDR3 is TGTGCCAGCAGACAGGGTCCGGCGCTTTCCTACGAGCAGTACTTC.

The chain uses TRBV19 and TRBJ1-5, with unresolved D. The V gene's germline CDR1 is LNHDA and CDR2 SQIVND (reference sequence). CDR3 length: 16 amino acids. V was clipped by 10 bases and J by 2 bases, with 21 bases between them. In DNA form, the CDR3 reads TGTGCCACTGGTACTCCGGGTCCCGTCGGCAATCAGCCCCAGCATTTT. Translation: CATGTPGPVGNQPQHF.